This TCR beta chain was sequenced during a study of T cell responses to AZD1222 COVID-19 vaccine. On this clone: Its antigen is unknown.

Clones were read by immunoSEQ multiplex PCR, and TCRdb kept only the in-frame ones, dropping some. The table records over 85,000 clones, approximately 88% of them present only once. General study points: Compared with day 0, the breadth and depth of the Spike-specific TCR repertoire rose significantly after two doses of AZD1222. In the spike-specific TCR repertoire, nearly half reportedly target unmutated variant regions. Clonal diversity may have been underestimated in mostly white British donors.

Trimming cost V 2 bases and J 4 bases; bases outside gene matches: 6. CDR1 is MNHEY, CDR2 SVGAGI, per germline. The length of the CDR3 is 15 residues. The sequence came from an adult who received the AZD1222 COVID-19 vaccine. Specimen: peripheral blood, collected 28 days after the second AZD1222 dose. The chain couples TRBV6-5 to TRBJ1-2, with TRBD1 matching 8 bases. CDR3 coding DNA: TGTGCCAGCAGTTACGGACAGGGATTGGGCTATGGCTACACCTTC. It is translated as CASSYGQGLGYGYTF.